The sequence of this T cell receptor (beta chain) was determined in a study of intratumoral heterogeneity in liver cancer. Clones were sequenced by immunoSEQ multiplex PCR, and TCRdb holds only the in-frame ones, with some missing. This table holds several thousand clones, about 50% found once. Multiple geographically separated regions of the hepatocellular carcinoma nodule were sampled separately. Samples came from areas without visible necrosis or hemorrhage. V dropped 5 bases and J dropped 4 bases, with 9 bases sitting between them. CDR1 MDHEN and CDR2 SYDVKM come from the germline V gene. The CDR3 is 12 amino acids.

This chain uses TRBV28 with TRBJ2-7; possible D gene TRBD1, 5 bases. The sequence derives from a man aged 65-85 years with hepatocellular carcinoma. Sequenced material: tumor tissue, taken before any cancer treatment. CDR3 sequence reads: CASSPQAYEQYF. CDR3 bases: TGTGCCAGCAGTCCACAGGCTTACGAGCAGTACTTC.